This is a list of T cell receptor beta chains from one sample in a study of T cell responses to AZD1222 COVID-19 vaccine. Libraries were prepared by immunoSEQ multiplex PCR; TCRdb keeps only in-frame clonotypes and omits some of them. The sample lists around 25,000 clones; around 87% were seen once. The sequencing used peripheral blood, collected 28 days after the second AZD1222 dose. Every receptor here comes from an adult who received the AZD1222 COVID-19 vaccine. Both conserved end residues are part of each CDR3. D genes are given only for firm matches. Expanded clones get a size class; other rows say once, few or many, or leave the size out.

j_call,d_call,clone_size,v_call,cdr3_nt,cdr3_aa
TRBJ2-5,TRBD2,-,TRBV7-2,TGTGCCAGCAGCTTTGCTAGCGGCTACCAAGAGACCCAGTACTTC,CASSFASGYQETQYF
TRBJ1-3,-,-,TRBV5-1,TGCGCCAGCAGCCCCGGGACCCTGGGAAACACCATATATTTT,CASSPGTLGNTIYF
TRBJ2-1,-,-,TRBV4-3,TGCGCCAGCAGCCAAGATGGGGGTACCTCCTACAATGAGCAGTTCTTC,CASSQDGGTSYNEQFF
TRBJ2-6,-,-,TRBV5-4,TGTGCCAGCAGCTTGTCTGGGGCCAACGTCCTGACTTTC,CASSLSGANVLTF
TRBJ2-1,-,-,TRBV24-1,TGTGCCACCAGTGACCCCGGGCGGAGCCGGTCCTACAATGAGCAGTTCTTC,CATSDPGRSRSYNEQFF
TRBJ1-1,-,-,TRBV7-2,TGTGCCAGCAGCGCGGGACTTAACACTGAAGCTTTCTTT,CASSAGLNTEAFF
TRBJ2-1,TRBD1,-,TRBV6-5,TGTGCCAGCAGTTACTCGAGGGGACAGTACAATGAGCAGTTCTTC,CASSYSRGQYNEQFF
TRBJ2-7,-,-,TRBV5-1,TGCGCCAGCACAACGGCTAGCTCCGACGAGCAGTACTTC,CASTTASSDEQYF
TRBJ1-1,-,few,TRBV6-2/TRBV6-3,TGTGCCAGCAGTAATGAGGGTTCTGCTTTCTTT,CASSNEGSAFF
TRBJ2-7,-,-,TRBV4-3,TGCGCCAGCAGCCAAGATATCAACTACGAGCAGTACTTC,CASSQDINYEQYF
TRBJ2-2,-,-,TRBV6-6,TGTGCCAGCAGTTTCACCGAGGCGGGCGCCGGGGAGCTGTTTTTT,CASSFTEAGAGELFF
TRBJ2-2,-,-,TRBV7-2,TGTGCCAGCAGCTTAGGGGTGGGAGGGAACACCGGGGAGCTGTTTTTT,CASSLGVGGNTGELFF
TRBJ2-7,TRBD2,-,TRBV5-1,TGCGCCAGCAGACGCGGGACTAGCGAAACCTACGAGCAGTACTTC,CASRRGTSETYEQYF
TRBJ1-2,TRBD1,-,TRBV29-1,TGCAGCGTTGACCCAGGGGGCGTCGATGGCTACACCTTC,CSVDPGGVDGYTF
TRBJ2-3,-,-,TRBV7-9,TGTGCCAGCAGCTTTTTAGCAGGGGGGATTTCGGCAGATACGCAGTATTTT,CASSFLAGGISADTQYF
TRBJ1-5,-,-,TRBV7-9,TGTGCCAGCAGCTTAGAGGACGTCAATCAGCCCCAGCATTTT,CASSLEDVNQPQHF
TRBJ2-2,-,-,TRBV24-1,TGTGCCACCAGTGATTTCGAAGGGGCGAACACCGGGGAGCTGTTTTTT,CATSDFEGANTGELFF
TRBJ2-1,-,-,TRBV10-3,TGTGCCATCAGTGAGCTTGGGGATGAGCAGTTCTTC,CAISELGDEQFF
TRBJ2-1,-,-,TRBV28,TGTGCCAGCAGTTTATGGGGGGGGGCTAGCGGGACAGGTGAGCAGTTCTTC,CASSLWGGASGTGEQFF
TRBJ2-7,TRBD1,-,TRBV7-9,TGTGCCAGCAGCCTCCCGGGACAGGGGTACGAGCAGTACTTC,CASSLPGQGYEQYF
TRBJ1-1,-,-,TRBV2,TGTGCCAGCACTGGGAACGGGGACGACACTGAAGCTTTCTTT,CASTGNGDDTEAFF
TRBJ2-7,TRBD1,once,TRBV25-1,TGTGCCAGTCCTCCCCGGGACAGCTACGAGCAGTACTTC,CASPPRDSYEQYF
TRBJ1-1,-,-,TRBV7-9,TGTGCCAGCAGCTTAGGGGCGGGGACTCACACTGAAGCTTTCTTT,CASSLGAGTHTEAFF
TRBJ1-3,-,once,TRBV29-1,TGCAGTGCCGTCCAGACCTCTGGAAACACCATATATTTT,CSAVQTSGNTIYF
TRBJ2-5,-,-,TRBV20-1,TGCAGTGCCGAAGACTTAGAGACCCAGTACTTC,CSAEDLETQYF
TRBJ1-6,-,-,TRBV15,TGTGCCACCAGCAGAGAGGGGCTGGGGGGGTCACCCCTCCACTTT,CATSREGLGGSPLHF
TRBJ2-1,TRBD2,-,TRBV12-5,TGTGCTAGTGGTTTGGGACTAGCGGAGAACAATGAGCAGTTCTTC,CASGLGLAENNEQFF
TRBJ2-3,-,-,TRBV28,TGTGCCAGCACTATCACAGATACGCAGTATTTT,CASTITDTQYF
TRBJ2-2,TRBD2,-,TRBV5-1,TGCGCCAGCAGCTGGGGACTAGCGGGGAACACCGGGGAGCTGTTTTTT,CASSWGLAGNTGELFF
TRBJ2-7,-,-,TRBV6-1,TGTGCCAGCAGTGAAAGGTGGGGGGCGGAATCCTACGAGCAGTACTTC,CASSERWGAESYEQYF
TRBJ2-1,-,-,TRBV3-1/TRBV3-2,TGTGCCAGCAGCCACGGGAGCTCCTACAATGAGCAGTTCTTC,CASSHGSSYNEQFF
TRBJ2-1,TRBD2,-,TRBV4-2,TGTGCCAGCAGCCGTTCCATGGGACTAGATTACAATGAGCAGTTCTTC,CASSRSMGLDYNEQFF
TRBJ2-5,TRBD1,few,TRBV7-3,TGTGCCAGCAGCCTGACAGGGGGAGAGACCCAGTACTTC,CASSLTGGETQYF
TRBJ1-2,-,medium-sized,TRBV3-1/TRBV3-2,TGTGCCAGCAGTGTGGGAGGAGAGGTTGACGGCTACACCTTC,CASSVGGEVDGYTF
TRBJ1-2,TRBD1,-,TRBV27,TGTGCCAGCAGTAGGGGACAGGCCCACTATGGCTACACCTTC,CASSRGQAHYGYTF
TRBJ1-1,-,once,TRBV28,TGTGCCAGCAGTTCCCAGGAGGGCACTGAAGCTTTCTTT,CASSSQEGTEAFF
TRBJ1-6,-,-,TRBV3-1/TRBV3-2,TGTGCCAGCAGCCAAGGGGTCGGACTTAATAATTCACCCCTCCACTTT,CASSQGVGLNNSPLHF
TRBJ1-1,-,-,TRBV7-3,TGTGCCAGCAGCGTAGGGGGTTACGCTGAAGCTTTCTTT,CASSVGGYAEAFF
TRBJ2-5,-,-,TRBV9,TGTGCCAGCAGCGGAGGGACGGTCCAAGAGACCCAGTACTTC,CASSGGTVQETQYF
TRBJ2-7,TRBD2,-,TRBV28,TGTGCCAGCAGGACTAGCGGTTTCCGCGAGCAGTACTTC,CASRTSGFREQYF
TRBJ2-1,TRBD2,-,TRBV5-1,TGCGCCAGCAGCTTGGCCGGGACTAGCAATGAGCAGTTCTTC,CASSLAGTSNEQFF
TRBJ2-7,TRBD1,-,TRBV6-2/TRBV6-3,TGTGCCAGCAGTCACAGGGGCGAGCAGTACTTC,CASSHRGEQYF
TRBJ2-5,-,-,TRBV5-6,TGTGCCAGCAGCTTGCCGGGGCGGGAGACCCAGTACTTC,CASSLPGRETQYF
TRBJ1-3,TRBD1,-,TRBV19,TGTGCCAGTAGATCCGGGACAGGGTCGCACACCATATATTTT,CASRSGTGSHTIYF
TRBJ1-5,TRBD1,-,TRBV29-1,TGCAGCGTTGCGACAGGGAGTCAGCCCCAGCATTTT,CSVATGSQPQHF